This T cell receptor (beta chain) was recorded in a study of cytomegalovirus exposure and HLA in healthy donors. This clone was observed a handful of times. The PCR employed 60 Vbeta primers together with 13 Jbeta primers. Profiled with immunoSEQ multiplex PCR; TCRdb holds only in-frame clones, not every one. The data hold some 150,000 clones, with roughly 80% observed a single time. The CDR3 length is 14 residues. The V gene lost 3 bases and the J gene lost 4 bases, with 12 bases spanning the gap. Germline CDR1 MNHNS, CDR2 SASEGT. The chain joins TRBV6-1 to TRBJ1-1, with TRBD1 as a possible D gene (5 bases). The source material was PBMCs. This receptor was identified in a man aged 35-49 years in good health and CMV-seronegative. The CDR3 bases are TGTGCCAGCAGTGACGAGGCAGGGATCACTGAAGCTTTCTTT. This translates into CASSDEAGITEAFF.